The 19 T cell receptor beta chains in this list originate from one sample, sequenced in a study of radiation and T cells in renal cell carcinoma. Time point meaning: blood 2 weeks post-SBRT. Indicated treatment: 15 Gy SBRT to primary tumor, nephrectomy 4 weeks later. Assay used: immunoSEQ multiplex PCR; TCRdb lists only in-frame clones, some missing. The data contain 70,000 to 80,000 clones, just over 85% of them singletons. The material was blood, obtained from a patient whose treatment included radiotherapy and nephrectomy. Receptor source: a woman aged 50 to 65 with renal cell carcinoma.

CDR3 DNA: TGTGCCAGCACCTCGGGTGATACGCAGTATTTT. The encoded protein is CASTSGDTQYF. This sequence joins TRBV7-2 and TRBJ2-3; no clear D. The V gene lost 7 bases and the J gene lost 6 bases, with 8 bases spanning the gap. In germline, CDR1 is SGHTA, CDR2 FQGNSA. The CDR3 is 11 amino acids.

CDR3 in DNA: TGTGCCAGCAGTTTATGGTCAGGGTCTGGGGCCAACGTCCTGACTTTC. Protein sequence: CASSLWSGSGANVLTF. This chain links TRBV27 with TRBJ2-6; possibly TRBD1 for D (5 bases). Trimming cost V 1 base and J 1 base, with 8 bases left between them. Per the germline V gene, CDR1 is MNHEY and CDR2 is SMNVEV (reference sequence). CDR3 length equals 16 residues.

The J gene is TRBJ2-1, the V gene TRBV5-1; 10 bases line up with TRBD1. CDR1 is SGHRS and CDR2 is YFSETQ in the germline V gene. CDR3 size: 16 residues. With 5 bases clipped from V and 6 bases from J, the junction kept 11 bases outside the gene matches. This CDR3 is CASSYARQGASNEQFF. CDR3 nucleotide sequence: TGCGCCAGCAGTTACGCTAGACAGGGGGCAAGCAATGAGCAGTTCTTC.

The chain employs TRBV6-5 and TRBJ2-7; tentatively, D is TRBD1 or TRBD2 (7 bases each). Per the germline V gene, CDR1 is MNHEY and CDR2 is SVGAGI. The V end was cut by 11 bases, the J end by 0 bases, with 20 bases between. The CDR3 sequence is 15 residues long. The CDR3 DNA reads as TGTGCCGGGGTTAACAGGGGAGGGGGCTCCTACGAGCAGTACTTC. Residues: CAGVNRGGGSYEQYF.

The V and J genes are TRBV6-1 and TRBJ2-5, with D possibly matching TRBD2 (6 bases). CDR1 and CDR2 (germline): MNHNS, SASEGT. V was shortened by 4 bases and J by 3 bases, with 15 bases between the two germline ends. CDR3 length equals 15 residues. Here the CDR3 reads CASSARHGREETQYF. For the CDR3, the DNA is TGTGCCAGCAGTGCACGTCACGGGAGAGAAGAGACCCAGTACTTC.

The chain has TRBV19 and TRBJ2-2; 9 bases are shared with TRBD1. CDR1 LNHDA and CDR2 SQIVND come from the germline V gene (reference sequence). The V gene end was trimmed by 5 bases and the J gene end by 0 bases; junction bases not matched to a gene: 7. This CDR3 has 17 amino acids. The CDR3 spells CASSYRGRFANTGELFF. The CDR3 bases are TGTGCCAGTAGTTACAGGGGGCGGTTCGCGAACACCGGGGAGCTGTTTTTT.

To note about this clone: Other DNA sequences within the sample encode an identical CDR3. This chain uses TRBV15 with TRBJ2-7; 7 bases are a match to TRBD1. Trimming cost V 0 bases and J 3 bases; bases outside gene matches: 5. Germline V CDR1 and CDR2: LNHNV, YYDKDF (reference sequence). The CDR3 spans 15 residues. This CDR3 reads CATSRDQGEVYEQYF. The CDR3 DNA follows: TGTGCCACCAGCAGAGACCAGGGGGAAGTCTACGAGCAGTACTTC. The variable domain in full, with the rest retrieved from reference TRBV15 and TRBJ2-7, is DAMVIQNPRYQVTQFGKPVTLSCSQTLNHNVMYWYQQKSSQAPKLLFHYYDKDFNNEADTPDNFQSRRPNTSFCFLDIRSPGLGDTAMYLCATSRDQGEVYEQYFGPGTRLTVT.

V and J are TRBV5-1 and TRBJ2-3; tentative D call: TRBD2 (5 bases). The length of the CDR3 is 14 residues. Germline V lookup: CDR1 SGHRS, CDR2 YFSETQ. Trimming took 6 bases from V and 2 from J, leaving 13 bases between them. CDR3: CASKMGANTDTQYF. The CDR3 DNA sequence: TGCGCCAGCAAGATGGGAGCGAACACAGATACGCAGTATTTT.

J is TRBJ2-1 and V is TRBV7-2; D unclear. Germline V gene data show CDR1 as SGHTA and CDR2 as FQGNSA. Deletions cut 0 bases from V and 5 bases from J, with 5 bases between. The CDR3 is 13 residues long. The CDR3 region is CASSLATDNEQFF. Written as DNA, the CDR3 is TGTGCCAGCAGCTTAGCCACGGACAATGAGCAGTTCTTC. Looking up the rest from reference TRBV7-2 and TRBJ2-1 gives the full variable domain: GAGVSQSPSNKVTEKGKDVELRCDPISGHTALYWYRQSLGQGLEFLIYFQGNSAPDKSGLPSDRFSAERTGGSVSTLTIQRTQQEDSAVYLCASSLATDNEQFFGPGTRLTVL.

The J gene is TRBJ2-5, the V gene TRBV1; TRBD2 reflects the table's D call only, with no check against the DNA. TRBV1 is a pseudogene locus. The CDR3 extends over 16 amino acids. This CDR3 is CTSSQADYNRPETQYF. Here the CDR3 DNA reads TGCACCAGCAGCCAAGCAGACTACAATCGACCGGAGACCCAGTACTTC.

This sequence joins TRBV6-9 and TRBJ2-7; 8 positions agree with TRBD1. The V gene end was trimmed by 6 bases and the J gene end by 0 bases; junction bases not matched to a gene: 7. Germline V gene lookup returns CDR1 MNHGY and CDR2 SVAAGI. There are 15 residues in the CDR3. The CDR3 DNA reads TGTGCCAGCAGCCTCGCGACAGGGGTCTCCTACGAGCAGTACTTC. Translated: CASSLATGVSYEQYF.

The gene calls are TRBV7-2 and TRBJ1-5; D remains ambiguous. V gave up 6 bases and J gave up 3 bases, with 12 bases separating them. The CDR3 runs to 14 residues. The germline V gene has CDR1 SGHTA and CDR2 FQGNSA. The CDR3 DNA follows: TGTGCCAGCAGAGCGGACGGAAACAATCAGCCCCAGCATTTT. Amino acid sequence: CASRADGNNQPQHF.

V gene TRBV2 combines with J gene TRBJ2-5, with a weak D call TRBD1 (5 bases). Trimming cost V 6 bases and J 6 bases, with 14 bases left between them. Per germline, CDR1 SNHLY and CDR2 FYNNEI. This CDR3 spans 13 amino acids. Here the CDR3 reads CASSSRVVKTQYF. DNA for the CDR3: TGTGCCAGCAGCTCCAGGGTCGTGAAGACCCAGTACTTC.

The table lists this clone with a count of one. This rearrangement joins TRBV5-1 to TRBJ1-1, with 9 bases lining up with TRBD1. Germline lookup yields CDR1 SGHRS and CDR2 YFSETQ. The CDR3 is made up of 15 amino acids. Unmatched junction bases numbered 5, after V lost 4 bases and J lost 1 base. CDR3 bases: TGCGCCAGCAGCCGAACAGGGGGCGCGAACACTGAAGCTTTCTTT. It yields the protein CASSRTGGANTEAFF.

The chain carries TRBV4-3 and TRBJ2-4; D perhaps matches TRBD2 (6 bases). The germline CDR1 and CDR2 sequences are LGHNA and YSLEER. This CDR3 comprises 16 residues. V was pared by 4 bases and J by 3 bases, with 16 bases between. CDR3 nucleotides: TGCGCCAGCAGCCCCCGACTAGACAAAGGCAAAAACATTCAGTACTTC. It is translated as CASSPRLDKGKNIQYF.

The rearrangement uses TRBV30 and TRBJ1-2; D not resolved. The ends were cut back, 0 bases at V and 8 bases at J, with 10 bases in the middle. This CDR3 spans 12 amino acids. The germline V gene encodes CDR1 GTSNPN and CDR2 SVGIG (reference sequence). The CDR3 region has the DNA TGTGCCTGGAGTGTATCGAAGGACGGCTACACCTTC. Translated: CAWSVSKDGYTF.

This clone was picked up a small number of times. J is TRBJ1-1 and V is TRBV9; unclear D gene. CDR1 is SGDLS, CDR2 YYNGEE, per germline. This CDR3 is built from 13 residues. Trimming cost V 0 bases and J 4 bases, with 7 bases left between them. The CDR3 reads CASSVGSGTEAFF. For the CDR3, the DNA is TGTGCCAGCAGCGTAGGTAGTGGCACTGAAGCTTTCTTT.

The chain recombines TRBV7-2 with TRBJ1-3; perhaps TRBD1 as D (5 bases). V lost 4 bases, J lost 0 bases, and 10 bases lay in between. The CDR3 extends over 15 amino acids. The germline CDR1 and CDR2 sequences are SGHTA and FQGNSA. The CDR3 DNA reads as TGTGCCAGCAGCTCGGGAGACAGCTCTGGAAACACCATATATTTT. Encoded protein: CASSSGDSSGNTIYF.

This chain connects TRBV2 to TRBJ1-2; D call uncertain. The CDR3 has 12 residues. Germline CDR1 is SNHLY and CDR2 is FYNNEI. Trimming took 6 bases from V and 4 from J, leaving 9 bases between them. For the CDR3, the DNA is TGTGCCAGCAGACCGGGAGCCTATGGCTACACCTTC. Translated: CASRPGAYGYTF.